The clone carrying this TCR beta chain was seen repeatedly, ten times or more. Antigen unknown. This specimen comes from a study of early T cells in non-severe SARS-CoV-2 infection. Study background: RNA in bulk from unsorted whole blood was sequenced, and chains were unpaired. Whole-study results and caveats: VDJdb-based matching was biased toward anti-spike CD8 responses and missed private and CD4 specificities.

Individually, cDNA molecules had unique molecular identifiers attached to them. TCRdb reanalysed the 5' RACE reads using MiXCR and keeps one entry per CDR3 protein. Of 25,000 to 35,000 distinct CDR3 sequences in the sample, 5.7% were seen once. Looked up from germline, CDR1 is WNHNN and CDR2 is SYGVQD (reference sequence). The CDR3 totals 13 residues. The V gene lost 7 bases and the J gene lost 5 bases, with 14 bases spanning the gap. V gene TRBV10-1 combines with J gene TRBJ1-1, with a weak D call TRBD1 (5 bases). The TCR originated in an adult who was a healthcare worker with PCR-confirmed SARS-CoV-2 infection or an uninfected control (not recorded which). Sample: whole blood. CDR3 sequence (DNA): TGCGCCAGCAAACCCAGGAAGGGGACTGAAGCTTTCTTT. Protein: CASKPRKGTEAFF.